This T cell receptor (beta chain) was found in a study of STAT3 mutations in large granular lymphocyte leukemia. Study-level findings and limits: At least one immunodominant TCR beta clonotype appeared in every T-cell large granular lymphocyte leukemia patient.

Average productive template count per sample was around 44,000. Sequencing used immunoSEQ multiplex PCR; TCRdb keeps in-frame clones, though not all of them. Among tens of thousands of clones listed, around three quarters were seen once. Worth noting for this clone: Its antigen is still unknown.

CDR1 and CDR2 from the germline V gene are LGHNA and YSLEER. Trimming removed 0 bases at V and 5 bases at J, with 10 bases between. This CDR3 is 14 amino acids long. The chain uses TRBV4-3 and TRBJ1-1, with D tentatively TRBD1 (6 bases). The source is a woman aged 50 to 60 with T-cell large granular lymphocyte leukemia. Some clones in this sample may be carry-over from other donors' samples. Sample: peripheral blood mononuclear cells. The CDR3, as DNA: TGCGCCAGCAGCCAAGATTGGGGGCGAACTGAAGCTTTCTTT. Translation gives CASSQDWGRTEAFF.